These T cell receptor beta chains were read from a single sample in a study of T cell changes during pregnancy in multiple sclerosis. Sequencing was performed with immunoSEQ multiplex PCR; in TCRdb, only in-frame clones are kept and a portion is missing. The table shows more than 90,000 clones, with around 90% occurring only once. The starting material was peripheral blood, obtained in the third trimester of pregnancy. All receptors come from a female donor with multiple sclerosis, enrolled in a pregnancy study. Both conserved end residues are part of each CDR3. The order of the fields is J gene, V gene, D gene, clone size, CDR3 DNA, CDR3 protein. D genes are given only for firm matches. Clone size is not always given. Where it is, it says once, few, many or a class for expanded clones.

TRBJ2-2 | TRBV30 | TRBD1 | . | TGTGCCTGGAGCTCTACAGGGGCCGGGGAGCTGTTTTTT | CAWSSTGAGELFF
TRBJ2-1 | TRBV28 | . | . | TGTGCCAGCAGTTTAGGGAGCGGACCTCTCGATGAGCAGTTCTTC | CASSLGSGPLDEQFF
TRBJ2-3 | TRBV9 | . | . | TGTGCCAGCAGCGTAGACGGGAACTCTGGCACAGATACGCAGTATTTT | CASSVDGNSGTDTQYF
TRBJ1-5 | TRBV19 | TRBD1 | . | TGTGCCAGTAGTTTGCAGGGGGTTCCCTTCAGCAATCAGCCCCAGCATTTT | CASSLQGVPFSNQPQHF
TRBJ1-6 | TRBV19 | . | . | TGTGCCAGTGGCCGACAAAATTCACCCCTCCACTTT | CASGRQNSPLHF
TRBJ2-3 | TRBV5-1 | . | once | TGCGCCAGCAGCTGGGGGGACCGAGACACAGATACGCAGTATTTT | CASSWGDRDTDTQYF
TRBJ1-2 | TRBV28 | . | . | TGTGCCAGCAGTTTAGACTTGACAGGCGACTATGGCTACACCTTC | CASSLDLTGDYGYTF
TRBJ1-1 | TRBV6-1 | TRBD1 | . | TGTGCCAGCATTAGGACAGGGAACACTGAAGCTTTCTTT | CASIRTGNTEAFF
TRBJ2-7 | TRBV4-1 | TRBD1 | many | TGCGCCAGCAGCCGAGAGTCTGAGGTGGGACAGCTCTACGAGCAGTACTTC | CASSRESEVGQLYEQYF
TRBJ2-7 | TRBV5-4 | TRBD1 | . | TGTGCCAGCAGCCGGACAGGGGCGTCCTACGAGCAGTACTTC | CASSRTGASYEQYF
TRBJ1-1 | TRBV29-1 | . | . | TGCAGCGTTGAAGGTTCCCTCTCGGGGAACACTGAAGCTTTCTTT | CSVEGSLSGNTEAFF
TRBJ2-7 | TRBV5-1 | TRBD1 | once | TGCGCCAGCAGCTTGGAGGGGACAGGGGGCAACGAGCAGTACTTC | CASSLEGTGGNEQYF
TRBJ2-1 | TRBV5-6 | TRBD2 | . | TGTGCCAGCAGCCGGACTAGCGGGGGGATTTCCTCTTACAATGAGCAGTTCTTC | CASSRTSGGISSYNEQFF
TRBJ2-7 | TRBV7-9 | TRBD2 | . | TGTGCCAGCAGCTCAACTAGCGGGAGCTCCTACGAGCAGTACTTC | CASSSTSGSSYEQYF
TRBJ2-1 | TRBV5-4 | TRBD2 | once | TGTGCCAGCAGCGCGCTCCCGGGACTAGCCTACAATGAGCAGTTCTTC | CASSALPGLAYNEQFF